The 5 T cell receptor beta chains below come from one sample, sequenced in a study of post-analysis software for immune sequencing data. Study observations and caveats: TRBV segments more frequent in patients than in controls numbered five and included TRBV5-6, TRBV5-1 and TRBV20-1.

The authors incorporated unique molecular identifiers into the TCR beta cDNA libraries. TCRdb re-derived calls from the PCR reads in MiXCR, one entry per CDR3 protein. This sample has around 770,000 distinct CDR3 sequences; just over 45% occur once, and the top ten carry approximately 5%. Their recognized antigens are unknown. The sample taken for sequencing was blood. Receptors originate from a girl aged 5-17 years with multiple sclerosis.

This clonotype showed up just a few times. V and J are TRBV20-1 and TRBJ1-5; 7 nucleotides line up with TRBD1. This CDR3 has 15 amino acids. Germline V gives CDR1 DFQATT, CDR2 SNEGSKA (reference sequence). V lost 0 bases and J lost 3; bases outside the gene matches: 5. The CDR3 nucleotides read TGCAGTGCTAGAGATCCGGGACAGTACAATCAGCCCCAGCATTTT. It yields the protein CSARDPGQYNQPQHF.

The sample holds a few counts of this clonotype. The CDR3 bases are TGTGCCAGCAGTGCCCACGGGTTTGAATCGAATGAAAAACTGTTTTTT. Amino acids: CASSAHGFESNEKLFF. This chain joins TRBV6-2 or TRBV6-3 and TRBJ1-4; the D is unclear. Deletions cut 5 bases from V and 5 bases from J, with 18 bases between. The CDR3 is made up of 16 amino acids. Germline V gene data show CDR1 as MNHEY and CDR2 as SVGEGT.

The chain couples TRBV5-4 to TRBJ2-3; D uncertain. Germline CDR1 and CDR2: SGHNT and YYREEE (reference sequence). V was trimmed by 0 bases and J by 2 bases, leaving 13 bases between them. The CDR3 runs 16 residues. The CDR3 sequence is CASSLDTWVHTDTQYF. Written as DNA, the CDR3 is TGTGCCAGCAGCTTGGACACCTGGGTTCACACAGATACGCAGTATTTT.

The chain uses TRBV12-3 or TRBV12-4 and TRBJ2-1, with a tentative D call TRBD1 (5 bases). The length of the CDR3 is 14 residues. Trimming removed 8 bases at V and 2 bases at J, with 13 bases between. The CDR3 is CASRIGRAYNEQFF. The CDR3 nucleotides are TGTGCCAGCCGTATCGGCAGGGCCTACAATGAGCAGTTCTTC.

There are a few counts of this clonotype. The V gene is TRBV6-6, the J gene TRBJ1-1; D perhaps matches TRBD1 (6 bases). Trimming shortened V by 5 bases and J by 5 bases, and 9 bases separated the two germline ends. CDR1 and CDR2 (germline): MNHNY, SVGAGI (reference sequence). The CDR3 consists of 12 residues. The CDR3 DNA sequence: TGTGCCAGCAGTCCTCAGGGGACTGAAGCTTTCTTT. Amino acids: CASSPQGTEAFF.